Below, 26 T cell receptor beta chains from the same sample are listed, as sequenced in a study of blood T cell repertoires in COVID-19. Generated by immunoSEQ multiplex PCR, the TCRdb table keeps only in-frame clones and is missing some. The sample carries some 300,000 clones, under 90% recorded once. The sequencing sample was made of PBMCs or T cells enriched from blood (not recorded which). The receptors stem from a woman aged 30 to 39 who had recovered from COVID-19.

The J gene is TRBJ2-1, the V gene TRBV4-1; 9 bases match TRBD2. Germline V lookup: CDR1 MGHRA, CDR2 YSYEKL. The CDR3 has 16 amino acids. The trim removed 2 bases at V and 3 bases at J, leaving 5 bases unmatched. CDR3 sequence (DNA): TGCGCCAGCAGCCAACGTAGCGGGAGTGGCTACAATGAGCAGTTCTTC. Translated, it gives CASSQRSGSGYNEQFF.

Here the CDR3 DNA reads TGTGCCAGCAGCCATCATAGCGGGAGGGACTCCTACGAGCAGTACTTC. Translation: CASSHHSGRDSYEQYF. The J gene is TRBJ2-7, the V gene TRBV27, with 11 bases aligning to TRBD2. The CDR3 runs 16 residues. Germline V gene data show CDR1 as MNHEY and CDR2 as SMNVEV (reference sequence). V dropped 6 bases and J dropped 0; count of bases not matched to a gene: 7.

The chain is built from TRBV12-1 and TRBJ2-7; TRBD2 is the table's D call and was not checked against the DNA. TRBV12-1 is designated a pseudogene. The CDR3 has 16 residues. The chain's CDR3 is CASSFLASLPSYEQYF. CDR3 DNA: TGTGCCAGCAGCTTTCTGGCTAGCTTGCCCTCCTACGAGCAGTACTTC.

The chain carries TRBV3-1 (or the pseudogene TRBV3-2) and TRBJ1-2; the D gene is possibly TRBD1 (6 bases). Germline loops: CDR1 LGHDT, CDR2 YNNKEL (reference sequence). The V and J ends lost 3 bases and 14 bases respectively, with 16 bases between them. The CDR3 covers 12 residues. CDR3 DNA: TGTGCCAGCAGCCAGGGGGAGGGACAAGGTACCTTC. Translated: CASSQGEGQGTF.

In DNA, the CDR3 is TGTGCCAGCAGCTCCTACCGGGACAGGGGATATCAGCCCCAGCATTTT. This gives the protein CASSSYRDRGYQPQHF. V is TRBV11-2 and J is TRBJ1-5; 10 nucleotides match TRBD1. The CDR3 runs to 16 residues. J was trimmed by 5 bases and V by 4 bases; bases with no gene match: 8. Germline CDR1 is SGHAT and CDR2 is FQNNGV.

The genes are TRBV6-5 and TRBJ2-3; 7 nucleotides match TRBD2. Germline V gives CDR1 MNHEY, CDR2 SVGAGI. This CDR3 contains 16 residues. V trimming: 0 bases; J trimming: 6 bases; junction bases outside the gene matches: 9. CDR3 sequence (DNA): TGTGCCAGCAGTTACTCCGGGACTACCCCGATGGATACGCAGTATTTT. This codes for CASSYSGTTPMDTQYF.

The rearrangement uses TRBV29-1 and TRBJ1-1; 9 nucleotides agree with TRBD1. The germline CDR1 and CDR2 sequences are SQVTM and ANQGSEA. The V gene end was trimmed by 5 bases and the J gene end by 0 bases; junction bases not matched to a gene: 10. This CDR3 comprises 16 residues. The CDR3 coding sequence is TGCAGCGTTACCCCCGGAGGGACAGGGATGAACACTGAAGCTTTCTTT. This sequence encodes CSVTPGGTGMNTEAFF.

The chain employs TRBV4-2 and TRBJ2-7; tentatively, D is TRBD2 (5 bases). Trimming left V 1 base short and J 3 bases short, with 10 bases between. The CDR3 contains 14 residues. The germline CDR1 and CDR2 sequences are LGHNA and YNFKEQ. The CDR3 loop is CASSQGRGLYEQYF. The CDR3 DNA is TGTGCCAGCAGCCAAGGTCGCGGACTCTACGAGCAGTACTTC.

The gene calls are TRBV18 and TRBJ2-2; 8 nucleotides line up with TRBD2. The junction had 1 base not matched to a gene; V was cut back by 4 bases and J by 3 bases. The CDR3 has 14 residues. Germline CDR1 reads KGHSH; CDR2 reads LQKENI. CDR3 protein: CASSLGGDTGELFF. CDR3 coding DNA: TGTGCCAGCTCACTCGGGGGGGACACCGGGGAGCTGTTTTTT. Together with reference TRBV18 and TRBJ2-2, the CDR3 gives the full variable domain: NAGVMQNPRHLVRRRGQEARLRCSPMKGHSHVYWYRQLPEEGLKFMVYLQKENIIDESGMPKERFSAEFPKEGPSILRIQQVVRGDSAAYFCASSLGGDTGELFFGEGSRLTVL.

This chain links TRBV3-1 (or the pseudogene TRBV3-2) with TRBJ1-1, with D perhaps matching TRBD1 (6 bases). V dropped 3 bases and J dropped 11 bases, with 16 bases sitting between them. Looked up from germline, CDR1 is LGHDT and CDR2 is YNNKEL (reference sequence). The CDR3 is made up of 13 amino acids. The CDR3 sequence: CASSQRDIALAFF. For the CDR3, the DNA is TGTGCCAGCAGCCAGAGGGACATTGCTTTGGCTTTCTTT.

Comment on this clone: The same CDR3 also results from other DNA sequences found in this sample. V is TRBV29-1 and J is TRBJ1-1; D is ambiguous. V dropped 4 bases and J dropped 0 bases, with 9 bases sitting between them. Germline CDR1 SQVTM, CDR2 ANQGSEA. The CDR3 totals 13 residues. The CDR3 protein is CSVAGRMNTEAFF. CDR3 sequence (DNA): TGCAGCGTTGCGGGGAGGATGAACACTGAAGCTTTCTTT.

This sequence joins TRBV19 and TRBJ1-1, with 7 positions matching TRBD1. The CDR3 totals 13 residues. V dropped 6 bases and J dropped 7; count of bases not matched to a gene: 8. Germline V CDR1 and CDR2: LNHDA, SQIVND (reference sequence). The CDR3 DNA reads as TGTGCCAGTAGCAACAGGGGTGGAATTGAAGCTTTCTTT. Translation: CASSNRGGIEAFF.

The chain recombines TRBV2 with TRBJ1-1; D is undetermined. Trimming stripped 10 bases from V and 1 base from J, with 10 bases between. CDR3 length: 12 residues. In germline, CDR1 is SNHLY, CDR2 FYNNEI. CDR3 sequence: CATKRGNTEAFF. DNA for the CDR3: TGTGCCACCAAACGAGGGAACACTGAAGCTTTCTTT.

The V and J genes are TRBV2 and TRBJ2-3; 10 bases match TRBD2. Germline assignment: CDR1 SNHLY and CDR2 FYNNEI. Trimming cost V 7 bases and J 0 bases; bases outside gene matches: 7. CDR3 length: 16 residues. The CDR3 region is CASTSLAGASTDTQYF. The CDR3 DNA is TGTGCCAGCACGTCCCTAGCGGGAGCAAGCACAGATACGCAGTATTTT. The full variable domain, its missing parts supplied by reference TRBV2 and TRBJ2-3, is EPEVTQTPSHQVTQMGQEVILRCVPISNHLYFYWYRQILGQKVEFLVSFYNNEISEKSEIFDDQFSVERPDGSNFTLKIRSTKLEDSAMYFCASTSLAGASTDTQYFGPGTRLTVL.

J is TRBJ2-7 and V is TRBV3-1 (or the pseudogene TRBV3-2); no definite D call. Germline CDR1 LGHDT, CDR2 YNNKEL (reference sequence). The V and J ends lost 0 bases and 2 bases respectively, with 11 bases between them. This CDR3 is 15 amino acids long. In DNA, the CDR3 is TGTGCCAGCAGCCAAGAGGGCTTTCTTCCCTACGAGCAGTACTTC. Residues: CASSQEGFLPYEQYF.

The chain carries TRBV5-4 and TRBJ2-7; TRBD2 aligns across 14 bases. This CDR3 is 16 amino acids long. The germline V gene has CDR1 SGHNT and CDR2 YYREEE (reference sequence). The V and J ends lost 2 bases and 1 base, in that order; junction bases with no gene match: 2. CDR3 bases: TGTGCCAGCAGCTTAGGGACTAGCGGGAGTTCCTACGAGCAGTACTTC. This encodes CASSLGTSGSSYEQYF.

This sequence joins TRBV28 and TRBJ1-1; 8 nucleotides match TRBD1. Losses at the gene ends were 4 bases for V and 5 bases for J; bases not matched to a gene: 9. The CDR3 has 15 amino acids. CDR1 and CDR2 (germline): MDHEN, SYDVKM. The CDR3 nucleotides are TGTGCCAGCAGTTCCTTGACAGGGGTGATGACTGAAGCTTTCTTT. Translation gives CASSSLTGVMTEAFF.

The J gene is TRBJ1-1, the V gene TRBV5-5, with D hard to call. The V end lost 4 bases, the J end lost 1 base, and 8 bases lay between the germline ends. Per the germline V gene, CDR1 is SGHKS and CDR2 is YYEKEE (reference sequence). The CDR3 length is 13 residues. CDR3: CASSLDSNTEAFF. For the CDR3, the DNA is TGTGCCAGCAGCCTAGACTCGAACACTGAAGCTTTCTTT.

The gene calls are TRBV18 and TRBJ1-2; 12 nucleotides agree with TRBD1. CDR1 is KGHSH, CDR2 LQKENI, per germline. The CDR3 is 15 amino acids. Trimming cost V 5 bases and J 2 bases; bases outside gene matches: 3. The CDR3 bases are TGTGCCAGCTCAACTGGGACAGGGGGCAACTATGGCTACACCTTC. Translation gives CASSTGTGGNYGYTF. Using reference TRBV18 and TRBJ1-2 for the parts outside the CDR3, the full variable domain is NAGVMQNPRHLVRRRGQEARLRCSPMKGHSHVYWYRQLPEEGLKFMVYLQKENIIDESGMPKERFSAEFPKEGPSILRIQQVVRGDSAAYFCASSTGTGGNYGYTFGSGTRLTVV.

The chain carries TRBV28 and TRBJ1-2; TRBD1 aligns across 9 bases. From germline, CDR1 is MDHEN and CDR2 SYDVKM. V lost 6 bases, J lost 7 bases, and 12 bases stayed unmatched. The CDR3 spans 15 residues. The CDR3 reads CASRRRDRAISGYTF. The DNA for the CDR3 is TGTGCCAGCAGAAGGAGGGACAGGGCGATAAGTGGCTACACCTTC.

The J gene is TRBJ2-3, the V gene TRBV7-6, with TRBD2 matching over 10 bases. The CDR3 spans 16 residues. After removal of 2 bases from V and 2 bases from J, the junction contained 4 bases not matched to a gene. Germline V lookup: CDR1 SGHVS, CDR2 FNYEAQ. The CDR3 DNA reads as TGTGCCAGCAGCTTACACACTAGCGGGATCACAGATACGCAGTATTTT. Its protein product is CASSLHTSGITDTQYF.

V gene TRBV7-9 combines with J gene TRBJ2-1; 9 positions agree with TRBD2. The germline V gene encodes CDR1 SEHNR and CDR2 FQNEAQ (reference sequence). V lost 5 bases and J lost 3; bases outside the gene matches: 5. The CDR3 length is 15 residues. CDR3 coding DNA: TGTGCCAGCAGCCAACTAGCGGGTAACTACAATGAGCAGTTCTTC. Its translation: CASSQLAGNYNEQFF.

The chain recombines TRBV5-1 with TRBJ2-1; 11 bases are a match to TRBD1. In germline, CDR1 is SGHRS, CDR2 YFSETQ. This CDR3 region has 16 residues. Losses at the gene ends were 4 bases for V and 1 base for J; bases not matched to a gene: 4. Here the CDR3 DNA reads TGCGCCAGCAGCGCGGGGACAGGGGGTTCCTACAATGAGCAGTTCTTC. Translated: CASSAGTGGSYNEQFF.

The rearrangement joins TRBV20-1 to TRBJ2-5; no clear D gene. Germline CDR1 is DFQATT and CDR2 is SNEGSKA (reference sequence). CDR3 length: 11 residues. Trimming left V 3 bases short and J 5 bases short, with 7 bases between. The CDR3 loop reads CSARSSETQYF. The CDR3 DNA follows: TGCAGTGCTAGGTCCTCCGAGACCCAGTACTTC.

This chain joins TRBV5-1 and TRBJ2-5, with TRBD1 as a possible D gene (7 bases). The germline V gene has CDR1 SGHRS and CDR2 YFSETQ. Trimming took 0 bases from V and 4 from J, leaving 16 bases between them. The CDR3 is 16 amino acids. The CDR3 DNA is TGCGCCAGCAGCTTGGTGACAGGGAGGATGGTAGAGACCCAGTACTTC. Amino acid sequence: CASSLVTGRMVETQYF.

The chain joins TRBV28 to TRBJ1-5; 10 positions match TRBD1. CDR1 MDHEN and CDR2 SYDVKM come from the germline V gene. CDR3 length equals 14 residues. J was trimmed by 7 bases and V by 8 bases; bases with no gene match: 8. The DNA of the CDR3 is TGTGCCAGCTCCTACGGGACAGGGGAACAGCCCCAGCATTTT. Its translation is CASSYGTGEQPQHF.